These T cell receptor beta chains were read from a single sample in a study of blood T cells in healthy people across ages. TCRdb recomputed calls from the 5' RACE reads with MiXCR, one row per CDR3 protein. This table has 550,000 to 600,000 distinct CDR3 sequences, roughly 48% appearing once. The sample consisted of blood. The receptors were gathered from a man older than 75 in good health. The CDR3 runs from the conserved cysteine through the conserved F or W. The D gene is left open where the match is weak. Clone size, where shown, is once, few, many, or a class for clones that have expanded.

CSVVQGGTDTQYF | TGCAGCGTTGTACAGGGAGGCACCGATACGCAGTATTTT | - | TRBJ2-3 | many | 13 | TRBV29-1
CASRPGQPSQVYTF | TGTGCCAGCAGACCCGGACAGCCCTCACAGGTCTACACCTTC | - | TRBJ1-2 | - | 14 | TRBV2
CASSLRQGSGNTGELFF | TGCGCCAGCAGCTTGAGACAGGGAAGCGGGAACACCGGGGAGCTGTTTTTT | TRBD1 | TRBJ2-2 | - | 17 | TRBV5-1
CASSPGLAGNQETQYF | TGTGCCAGCAGCCCCGGACTAGCGGGCAACCAAGAGACCCAGTACTTC | TRBD2 | TRBJ2-5 | few | 16 | TRBV7-9
CAISEGQRYEQYF | TGTGCCATCAGTGAAGGGCAGCGCTACGAGCAGTACTTC | - | TRBJ2-7 | many | 13 | TRBV10-3
CSARDGGLAVRNEQYF | TGCAGTGCTAGAGATGGGGGACTAGCGGTACGCAATGAGCAGTACTTC | TRBD2 | TRBJ2-5 | few | 16 | TRBV20-1
CAISDQRGPWETQYF | TGTGCCATCAGTGATCAGAGGGGGCCCTGGGAGACCCAGTACTTC | TRBD1 | TRBJ2-5 | - | 15 | TRBV10-3
CSVRDRPYNEQFF | TGCAGTGTTAGAGATCGGCCGTACAATGAGCAGTTCTTC | - | TRBJ2-1 | - | 13 | TRBV20-1
CASRNTMGETQYF | TGTGCCAGCAGAAATACGATGGGGGAGACCCAGTACTTC | - | TRBJ2-5 | - | 13 | TRBV28
CGVEGADGYTF | TGCGGCGTTGAGGGGGCAGATGGCTACACCTTC | TRBD1 | TRBJ1-2 | - | 11 | TRBV29-1
CSARDPGAGGGPYNEQFF | TGCAGTGCTAGAGATCCGGGGGCGGGCGGGGGACCCTACAATGAGCAGTTCTTC | - | TRBJ2-1 | - | 18 | TRBV20-1
CASSPSGVGEQYF | TGTGCCAGCAGTCCCTCGGGGGTAGGCGAGCAGTACTTC | - | TRBJ2-7 | few | 13 | TRBV28
CASSPRFRDEQFF | TGTGCCAGCAGCCCCAGGTTTCGGGATGAGCAGTTCTTC | - | TRBJ2-1 | - | 13 | TRBV7-2
CSASGTSGRSDTQYF | TGCAGTGCTAGTGGGACTAGCGGGAGGTCAGATACGCAGTATTTT | TRBD2 | TRBJ2-3 | - | 15 | TRBV20-1
CASSQGPSDLYEQYF | TGCGCCAGCAGCCAAGGTCCCTCGGACCTCTACGAGCAGTACTTC | - | TRBJ2-7 | - | 15 | TRBV4-1
CASSATSEDEQFF | TGTGCCAGCAGTGCCACTAGCGAGGATGAGCAGTTCTTC | TRBD2 | TRBJ2-1 | many | 13 | TRBV27
CACSLTRTTYYEQYF | TGTGCCTGCAGTTTAACTCGGACTACTTACTACGAGCAGTACTTC | - | TRBJ2-7 | few | 15 | TRBV7-6
CASSNQAGGNEKLFF | TGTGCCAGCAGCAATCAGGCGGGGGGAAATGAAAAACTGTTTTTT | - | TRBJ1-4 | - | 15 | TRBV7-2
CSVAPGTVQETQYF | TGCAGCGTAGCGCCTGGGACAGTTCAAGAGACCCAGTACTTC | TRBD1 | TRBJ2-5 | - | 14 | TRBV29-1